This T cell receptor beta chain was sequenced during a study of blood T cells in healthy people across ages. Study observations and caveats: Reliance upon unsorted PBMCs precluded definitive naive versus antigen-experienced comparison. Changes in expanded clonotypes were possibly confounded, as the CMV status of donors was unknown. Older age coincided with a roughly linear decline in TCR beta diversity per million T cells.

Looked up from germline, CDR1 is SGHRS and CDR2 is YFSETQ. This CDR3 comprises 16 residues. V shed 0 bases and J shed 2 bases, with 9 bases lying between them. Together with a sample-barcoded 5' primer, a J-beta primer mix was included in a second PCR lasting about 7 to 12 cycles. A single record per CDR3 protein comes from TCRdb applying MiXCR to the 5' RACE reads. The data contain 780,000 or so distinct CDR3 sequences, roughly 50% of them singletons. This clonotype has only a few counts. The antigen remains undetermined. Material for sequencing was blood. The rearrangement links TRBV5-1 to TRBJ2-6, with D possibly TRBD2 on 5 matching bases. This clonotype originated in a man aged 35 to 55 in good health. The CDR3, as DNA: TGCGCCAGCAGCTTGGCCGGGGTACCTGGGGCCAACGTCCTGACTTTC. Amino acid sequence: CASSLAGVPGANVLTF.